This entry describes one T cell receptor beta chain. Its antigen is unknown. Only in-frame clones appear in the TCRdb table, and some are missing; sequencing was by immunoSEQ multiplex PCR. The sample has about 160,000 clones; over 85% are singletons. In germline, CDR1 is SGHNT, CDR2 YENEEA. The V and J ends lost 4 bases and 8 bases respectively, with 11 bases between them. This CDR3 is 12 amino acids long. This entry belongs to a study of cytomegalovirus exposure and HLA in healthy donors. Study-wide results and caveats: According to a later analysis, TCR clusters from the first cohort tended to co-occur in the roughly 110 validation repertoires. The dataset shows that most TCR sequences were rare, while some public TCRs occurred in many donors. The authors listed roughly 150 TCR beta chains as cytomegalovirus-associated.

The chain is built from TRBV11-3 and TRBJ1-1; D not certain. Sequencing was carried out using PBMCs. The source of this sequence is a woman between 18 and 30 years old in good health and CMV-seropositive. This CDR3 is CASSSLVSEAFF. The CDR3 DNA sequence: TGTGCCAGCAGCTCCCTAGTGTCGGAAGCTTTCTTT. Complete variable domain (other parts from reference TRBV11-3 and TRBJ1-1): EAGVVQSPRYKIIEKKQPVAFWCNPISGHNTLYWYLQNLGQGPELLIRYENEEAVDDSQLPKDRFSAERLKGVDSTLKIQPAELGDSAVYLCASSSLVSEAFFGQGTRLTVV.